The rows below give T cell receptor beta chains drawn from one sample of a study of T cells after yellow fever vaccination. One entry per CDR3 protein results from TCRdb running MiXCR on the 5' RACE reads. The sample lists roughly 120,000 distinct CDR3 sequences; more than 5.5% were seen once. This specimen consisted of CD4+ T cells sorted from PBMCs, obtained around 45 days after the first yellow fever vaccination. The source is a man between 18 and 29 years old who received the YFV17D yellow fever vaccine. Each CDR3 is given with its conserved first and last residue. The order of the fields is clone size, V gene, CDR3 length, J gene, D gene, CDR3 protein, CDR3 DNA. D genes are given only for firm matches. Clone size is shown for a subset of rows, as once, few, many or a class of expanded clone.

many	TRBV6-1	15	TRBJ2-3	.	CASSDVPHSTDTQYF	TGTGCCAGCAGTGATGTTCCTCACAGCACAGATACGCAGTATTTT
many	TRBV24-1	14	TRBJ1-1	TRBD1	CATRTGAAQGEAFF	TGTGCCACCCGGACAGGGGCCGCCCAGGGGGAAGCTTTCTTT
many	TRBV7-2	15	TRBJ1-2	.	CASSLRGTPRTGYTF	TGTGCCAGCAGTTTAAGAGGGACCCCCAGGACTGGCTACACCTTC
few	TRBV18	16	TRBJ2-2	.	CASSIFQEANTGELFF	TGTGCCAGCTCAATATTTCAGGAGGCGAACACCGGGGAGCTGTTTTTT
few	TRBV19	15	TRBJ1-5	.	CASSRQAYSNQPQHF	TGTGCCAGTAGTAGGCAGGCTTATAGCAATCAGCCCCAGCATTTT
many	TRBV20-1	15	TRBJ1-4	TRBD1	CSATPHRGTNEKLFF	TGCAGTGCTACCCCCCACAGGGGAACTAATGAAAAACTGTTTTTT
many	TRBV5-1	14	TRBJ2-2	.	CASSSLGGGGELFF	TGCGCCAGCAGCTCCTTAGGAGGAGGCGGGGAGCTGTTTTTT
many	TRBV6-2/TRBV6-3	15	TRBJ2-2	.	CASRNGEKYTGELFF	TGTGCCAGCAGAAACGGGGAAAAATACACCGGGGAGCTGTTTTTT
many	TRBV6-2/TRBV6-3	14	TRBJ1-1	.	CASSYLGFGTEAFF	TGTGCCAGCAGTTATTTGGGTTTTGGCACTGAAGCTTTCTTT
.	TRBV24-1	15	TRBJ2-4	TRBD1	CATSDPILQGGIQYF	TGTGCCACCAGTGATCCGATCCTACAGGGGGGCATTCAGTACTTC
many	TRBV12-3/TRBV12-4	14	TRBJ2-3	.	CASSTSGVADTQYF	TGTGCCAGCAGTACATCAGGGGTGGCAGATACGCAGTATTTT
many	TRBV6-1	15	TRBJ1-2	.	CASSLRDLRGDGYTF	TGTGCCAGCAGCCTCCGGGACCTCCGGGGCGATGGCTACACCTTC
many	TRBV12-3/TRBV12-4	13	TRBJ1-1	.	CASSASQGVNAFF	TGTGCCAGCAGTGCTTCACAGGGAGTGAATGCTTTCTTT
many	TRBV7-2	13	TRBJ2-5	.	CASSPGPRETQYF	TGTGCCAGCAGCCCGGGCCCCAGGGAGACCCAGTACTTC
many	TRBV7-2	14	TRBJ2-5	.	CASSLEAAQETQYF	TGTGCCAGCAGCTTAGAAGCAGCCCAAGAGACCCAGTACTTC
.	TRBV5-5	17	TRBJ2-6	.	CASSLAAPGRGANVLTF	TGTGCCAGCAGCTTGGCCGCTCCCGGGAGAGGGGCCAACGTCCTGACTTTC
many	TRBV29-1	13	TRBJ2-5	.	CSVMARGSETQYF	TGCAGCGTTATGGCTAGAGGTTCCGAGACCCAGTACTTC
many	TRBV5-1	13	TRBJ2-5	TRBD1	CASSFGTAETQYF	TGCGCCAGCAGCTTCGGGACAGCGGAGACCCAGTACTTC
many	TRBV5-1	13	TRBJ2-5	.	CASSLSHQETQYF	TGCGCCAGCAGCTTGTCCCATCAAGAGACCCAGTACTTC
.	TRBV7-9	15	TRBJ2-3	TRBD2	CADSVAGGITDTQYF	TGTGCCGATTCAGTAGCGGGGGGCATTACAGATACGCAGTATTTT
many	TRBV11-2	18	TRBJ2-3	TRBD2	CASSLYSIGTSGGDTQYF	TGTGCCAGCAGCTTGTACTCTATCGGGACTAGCGGGGGGGATACGCAGTATTTT
many	TRBV7-2	15	TRBJ2-7	TRBD2	CASSFTSGLNGEQYF	TGTGCCAGCAGCTTCACTAGCGGCCTAAACGGCGAGCAGTACTTC
few	TRBV12-3/TRBV12-4	12	TRBJ1-1	.	CASSGLGTTAFF	TGTGCCAGCAGTGGCCTCGGTACTACAGCTTTCTTT
many	TRBV28	15	TRBJ2-3	.	CASSHSGLSTDTQYF	TGTGCCAGCAGTCACTCAGGGTTAAGCACAGATACGCAGTATTTT
few	TRBV25-1	16	TRBJ2-6	.	CASSGGYDSGANVLTF	TGTGCCAGCAGTGGCGGATATGATTCTGGGGCCAACGTCCTGACTTTC
many	TRBV10-3	14	TRBJ1-2	.	CAISVSADNYGYTF	TGTGCCATCAGTGTCTCCGCAGATAACTATGGCTACACCTTC
.	TRBV10-3	13	TRBJ2-2	.	CAIRIPITGELFF	TGTGCCATCAGGATACCAATCACCGGGGAGCTGTTTTTT
many	TRBV23-1	22	TRBJ1-5	TRBD1	CASSPQTQTGPATRYSNQPQHF	TGCGCCAGCAGTCCTCAGACTCAGACAGGGCCAGCCACCCGTTATAGCAATCAGCCCCAGCATTTT
many	TRBV6-2/TRBV6-3	16	TRBJ1-2	TRBD1	CASSLAGTGVRDGYTF	TGTGCCAGCAGTCTAGCCGGGACAGGGGTTCGAGATGGCTACACCTTC
many	TRBV12-3/TRBV12-4	14	TRBJ1-5	.	CASSPSRGNQPQHF	TGTGCCAGCAGTCCCTCTCGGGGCAATCAGCCCCAGCATTTT
many	TRBV5-1	15	TRBJ2-7	.	CASSATGLRSYEQYF	TGCGCCAGCAGCGCCACAGGGTTACGCTCCTACGAGCAGTACTTC
many	TRBV4-3	13	TRBJ2-7	.	CASSQLRGLEQYF	TGCGCCAGCAGCCAATTGAGGGGCCTAGAGCAGTACTTC
.	TRBV12-3/TRBV12-4	15	TRBJ2-6	.	CASSLHASGANVLTF	TGTGCCAGCAGTTTGCATGCCTCTGGGGCCAACGTCCTGACTTTC
few	TRBV5-1	16	TRBJ2-3	TRBD1	CASSLAVTGGTDTQYF	TGCGCCAGCAGCTTGGCCGTGACAGGGGGCACAGATACGCAGTATTTT
many	TRBV11-2	15	TRBJ1-1	.	CASSLEQGPNTEAFF	TGTGCCAGCAGCTTAGAACAGGGACCGAACACTGAAGCTTTCTTT
many	TRBV4-3	19	TRBJ2-6	TRBD2	CASSQEGGIRVSGANVLTF	TGCGCCAGCAGCCAAGAGGGAGGGATAAGGGTGTCTGGGGCCAACGTCCTGACTTTC
many	TRBV29-1	12	TRBJ2-3	.	CSVDVSTDTQYF	TGCAGCGTTGATGTCAGCACAGATACGCAGTATTTT
few	TRBV20-1	16	TRBJ2-5	.	CSAREGGGATDETQYF	TGCAGTGCTAGAGAAGGGGGGGGGGCGACTGATGAGACCCAGTACTTC
many	TRBV7-2	13	TRBJ2-1	.	CASSTYEVREQFF	TGTGCCAGCAGCACCTATGAGGTCAGGGAGCAGTTCTTC
.	TRBV7-6	15	TRBJ1-5	.	CASSLYPQGGQPQHF	TGTGCCAGCAGCCTCTACCCCCAGGGAGGGCAGCCCCAGCATTTT
many	TRBV2	16	TRBJ2-2	.	CASSDTGTINTGELFF	TGTGCCAGCAGCGATACCGGGACGATAAACACCGGGGAGCTGTTTTTT
many	TRBV5-1	15	TRBJ2-7	TRBD1	CASSLGTGATYEQYF	TGCGCCAGCAGCTTGGGGACAGGGGCTACCTACGAGCAGTACTTC